This passage covers 8 T cell receptor beta chains from one sample sequenced in a study of regulatory T cells in long-lasting Graves disease. Sequencing libraries for TCR beta were prepared with iRepertoire HTBI primers and Arm-PCR of CDR3 regions. Via MiXCR, TCRdb re-called the multiplex PCR reads, giving one row per CDR3 protein. The table includes a few hundred thousand distinct CDR3 sequences, 23% detected once. The time point is: persistent/refractory GD, antithyroid drugs over 5 years with positive TRAb. With RNA extracted from PBMCs as input, the TCR library was made. Material: peripheral blood mononuclear cells (PBMCs), obtained when the disease was refractory, from a patient treated with antithyroid drugs. All receptors derive from a female donor with Graves disease.

This rearrangement joins TRBV19 to TRBJ1-6, with D possibly matching TRBD1 (6 bases). The germline gives CDR1 LNHDA, CDR2 SQIVND (reference sequence). This CDR3 contains 12 residues. V dropped 6 bases and J dropped 9 bases, with 9 bases sitting between them. CDR3 sequence (DNA): TGTGCCAGTAGAACAGGGTCTTCACCCCTCCACTTT. This translates into CASRTGSSPLHF.

At least ten counts were recorded for this clonotype. The chain recombines TRBV20-1 with TRBJ2-7; D possibly uses TRBD1 or TRBD2 (5 bases each). Trimming cost V 5 bases and J 7 bases, with 15 bases left between them. Germline CDR1 reads DFQATT; CDR2 reads SNEGSKA (reference sequence). This CDR3 is 12 amino acids long. The CDR3 DNA is TGCAGTGCTCAGCTTCGGGGCGGTGAGCAGTACTTC. Protein: CSAQLRGGEQYF.

The rearrangement joins TRBV7-9 to TRBJ2-7; the match to TRBD2 covers 7 bases. This CDR3 has 14 residues. Unmatched junction bases numbered 4, after V lost 4 bases and J lost 1 base. In germline, CDR1 is SEHNR, CDR2 FQNEAQ (reference sequence). The CDR3 region is CASSSGLTSYEQYF. The DNA for the CDR3 is TGTGCCAGCAGCTCGGGACTAACTTCCTACGAGCAGTACTTC.

The gene calls are TRBV5-1 and TRBJ2-2, with 8 bases fitting TRBD2. The V segment lost 3 bases and the J segment 2 bases; nucleotides outside the gene matches: 3. The CDR3 loop spans 15 amino acids. Germline-derived CDR1 and CDR2 are SGHRS and YFSETQ. The CDR3 region is CASSSGGENTGELFF. The CDR3 nucleotides read TGCGCCAGCAGCTCCGGGGGGGAAAACACCGGGGAGCTGTTTTTT.

This clonotype has only a few counts. The final CDR3 position lacks the conserved phenylalanine or tryptophan, pointing to a likely read error. The V and J genes are TRBV6-2 or TRBV6-3 and TRBJ2-6, with D perhaps matching TRBD1 (7 bases). Trimming cost V 4 bases and J 6 bases, with 13 bases left between them. Per the germline V gene, CDR1 is MNHEY and CDR2 is SVGEGT. This CDR3 has 15 residues. The CDR3 DNA follows: TGTGCCAGCAGTTTGGAGGGGGCAAAGGCCAACGTCCTGACTCTC. It translates to CASSLEGAKANVLTL.

In this sample, this clonotype turned up a few times. The genes are TRBV20-1 and TRBJ2-4; 10 nucleotides align to TRBD1. The CDR3 consists of 12 residues. Trimming took 6 bases from V and 8 from J; bases not matched to a gene: 4. Germline CDR1 DFQATT, CDR2 SNEGSKA (reference sequence). The CDR3 coding sequence is TGCAGTGCCCGGGACAGGGGCGACATTCAGTACTTC. Translated, it gives CSARDRGDIQYF.

This clonotype was recorded at least ten times. This chain joins TRBV2 and TRBJ1-2; D is unresolved. The germline V and J ends were trimmed by 1 base and 3 bases, with 15 bases remaining between them. Germline V CDR1 and CDR2: SNHLY, FYNNEI. The CDR3 extends over 16 amino acids. This CDR3 reads CASSEGVEEIHYGYTF. The CDR3 region has the DNA TGTGCCAGCAGTGAAGGCGTGGAGGAGATACACTATGGCTACACCTTC.

The V and J genes are TRBV10-2 and TRBJ2-1; D not resolved. Germline assignment: CDR1 WSHSY and CDR2 SAAADI. The CDR3 extends over 16 amino acids. Trimming removed 0 bases from V and 2 bases from J, with 11 bases in between. This CDR3 is CASSESVGRAYNEQFF. DNA of the CDR3: TGCGCCAGCAGTGAGTCTGTGGGAAGGGCCTACAATGAGCAGTTCTTC.